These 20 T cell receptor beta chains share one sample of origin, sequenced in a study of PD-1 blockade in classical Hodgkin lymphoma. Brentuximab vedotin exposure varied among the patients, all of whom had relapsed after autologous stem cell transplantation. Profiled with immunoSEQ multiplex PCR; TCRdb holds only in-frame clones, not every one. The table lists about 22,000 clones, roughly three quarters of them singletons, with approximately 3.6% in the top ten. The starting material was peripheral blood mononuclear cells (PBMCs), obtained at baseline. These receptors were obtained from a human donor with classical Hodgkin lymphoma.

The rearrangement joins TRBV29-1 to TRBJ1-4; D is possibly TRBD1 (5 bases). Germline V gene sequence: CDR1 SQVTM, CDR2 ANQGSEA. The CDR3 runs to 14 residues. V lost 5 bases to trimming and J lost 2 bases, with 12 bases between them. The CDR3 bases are TGCAGCGTTACTCAGGGAATTACTAATGAAAAACTGTTTTTT. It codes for CSVTQGITNEKLFF.

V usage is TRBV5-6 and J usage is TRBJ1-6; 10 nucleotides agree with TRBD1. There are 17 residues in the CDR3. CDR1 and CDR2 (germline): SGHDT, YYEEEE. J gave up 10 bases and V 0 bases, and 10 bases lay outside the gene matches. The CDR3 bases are TGTGCCAGCAGCTTGGTTGGCGGACAGGGGGTACGGTCACCCCTCCACTTT. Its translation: CASSLVGGQGVRSPLHF.

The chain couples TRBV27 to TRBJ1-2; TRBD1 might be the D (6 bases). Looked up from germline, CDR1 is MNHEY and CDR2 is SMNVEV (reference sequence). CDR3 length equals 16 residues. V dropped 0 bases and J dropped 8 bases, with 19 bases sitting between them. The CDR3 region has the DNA TGTGCCAGCAGTTTATCCCAGACAGGACAGCCGGGGGGCTACACCTTC. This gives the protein CASSLSQTGQPGGYTF.

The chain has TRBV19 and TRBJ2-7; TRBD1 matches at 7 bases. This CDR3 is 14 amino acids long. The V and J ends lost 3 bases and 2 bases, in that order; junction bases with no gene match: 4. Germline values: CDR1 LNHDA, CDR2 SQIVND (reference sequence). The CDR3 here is CASSIGDRTYEQYF. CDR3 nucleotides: TGTGCCAGTAGTATTGGGGACAGAACCTACGAGCAGTACTTC. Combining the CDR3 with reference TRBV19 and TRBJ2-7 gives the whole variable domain DGGITQSPKYLFRKEGQNVTLSCEQNLNHDAMYWYRQDPGQGLRLIYYSQIVNDFQKGDIAEGYSVSREKKESFPLTVTSAQKNPTAFYLCASSIGDRTYEQYFGPGTRLTVT.

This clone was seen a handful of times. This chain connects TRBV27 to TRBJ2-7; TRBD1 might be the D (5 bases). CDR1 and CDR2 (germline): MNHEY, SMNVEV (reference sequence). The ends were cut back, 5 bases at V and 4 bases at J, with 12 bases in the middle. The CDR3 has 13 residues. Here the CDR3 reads CASSGHMDYEQYF. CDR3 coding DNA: TGTGCCAGCAGTGGACATATGGATTACGAGCAGTACTTC.

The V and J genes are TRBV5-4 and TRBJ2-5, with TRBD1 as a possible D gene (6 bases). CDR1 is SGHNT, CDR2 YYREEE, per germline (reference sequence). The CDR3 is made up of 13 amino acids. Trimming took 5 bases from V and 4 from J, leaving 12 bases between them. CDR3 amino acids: CASREGQTETQYF. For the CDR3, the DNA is TGTGCCAGCAGAGAAGGACAGACAGAGACCCAGTACTTC.

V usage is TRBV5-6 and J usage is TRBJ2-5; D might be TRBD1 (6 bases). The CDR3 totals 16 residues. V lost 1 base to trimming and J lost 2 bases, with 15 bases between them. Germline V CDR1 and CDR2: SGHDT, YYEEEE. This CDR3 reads CASSLSGTSYQETQYF. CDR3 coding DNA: TGTGCCAGCAGCTTGTCCGGGACATCATATCAAGAGACCCAGTACTTC.

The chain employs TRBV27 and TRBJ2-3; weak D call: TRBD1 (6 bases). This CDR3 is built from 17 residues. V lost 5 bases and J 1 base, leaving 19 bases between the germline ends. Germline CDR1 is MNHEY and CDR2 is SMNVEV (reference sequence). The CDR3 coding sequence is TGTGCCAGCAGTCCCTCCACAGGGACGCTTCGCACAGATACGCAGTATTTT. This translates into CASSPSTGTLRTDTQYF.

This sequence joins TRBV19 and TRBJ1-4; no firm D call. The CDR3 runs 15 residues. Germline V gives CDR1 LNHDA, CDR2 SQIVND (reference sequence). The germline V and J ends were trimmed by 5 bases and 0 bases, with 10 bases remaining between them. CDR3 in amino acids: CASSPERATNEKLFF. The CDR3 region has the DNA TGTGCCAGTAGTCCCGAGAGGGCAACTAATGAAAAACTGTTTTTT.

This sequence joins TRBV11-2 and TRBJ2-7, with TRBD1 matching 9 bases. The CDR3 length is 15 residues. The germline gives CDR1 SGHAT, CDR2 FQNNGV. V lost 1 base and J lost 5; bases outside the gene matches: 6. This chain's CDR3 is CASSLVGTGFNEQYF. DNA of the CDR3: TGTGCCAGCAGCTTAGTAGGGACAGGGTTTAACGAGCAGTACTTC.

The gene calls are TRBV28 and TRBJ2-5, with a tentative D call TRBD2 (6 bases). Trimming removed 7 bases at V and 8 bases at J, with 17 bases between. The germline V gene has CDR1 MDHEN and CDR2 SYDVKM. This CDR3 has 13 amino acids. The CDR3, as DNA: TGTGCCAGCACTGCGTGGGGGGTAGAAACCCAGTACTTC. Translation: CASTAWGVETQYF.

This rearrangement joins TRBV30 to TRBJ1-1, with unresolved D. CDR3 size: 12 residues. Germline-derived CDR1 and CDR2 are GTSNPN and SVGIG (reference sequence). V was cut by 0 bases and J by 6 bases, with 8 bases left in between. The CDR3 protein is CAWSVRRPEAFF. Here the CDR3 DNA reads TGTGCCTGGAGTGTCAGACGGCCTGAAGCTTTCTTT.

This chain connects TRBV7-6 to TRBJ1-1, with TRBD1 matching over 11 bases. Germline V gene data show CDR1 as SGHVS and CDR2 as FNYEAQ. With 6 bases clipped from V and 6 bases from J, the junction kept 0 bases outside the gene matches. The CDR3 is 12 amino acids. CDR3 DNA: TGTGCCAGCAGGGGACAGGGGGCTGAAGCTTTCTTT. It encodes CASRGQGAEAFF. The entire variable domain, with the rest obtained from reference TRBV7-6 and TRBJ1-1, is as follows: GAGVSQSPRYKVTKRGQDVALRCDPISGHVSLYWYRQALGQGPEFLTYFNYEAQQDKSGLPNDRFSAERPEGSISTLTIQRTEQRDSAMYRCASRGQGAEAFFGQGTRLTVV.

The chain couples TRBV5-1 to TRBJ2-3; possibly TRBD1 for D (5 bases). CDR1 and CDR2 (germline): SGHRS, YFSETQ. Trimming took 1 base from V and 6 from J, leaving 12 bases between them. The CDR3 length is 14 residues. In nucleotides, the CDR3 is TGCGCCAGCAGCTTGACTACGAACAGGGATACGCAGTATTTT. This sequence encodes CASSLTTNRDTQYF.

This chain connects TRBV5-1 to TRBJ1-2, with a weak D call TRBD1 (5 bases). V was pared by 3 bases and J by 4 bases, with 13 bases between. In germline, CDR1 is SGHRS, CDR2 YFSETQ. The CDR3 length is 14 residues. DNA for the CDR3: TGCGCCAGCAGCTCTACGGGAGACAGCTATGGCTACACCTTC. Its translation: CASSSTGDSYGYTF.

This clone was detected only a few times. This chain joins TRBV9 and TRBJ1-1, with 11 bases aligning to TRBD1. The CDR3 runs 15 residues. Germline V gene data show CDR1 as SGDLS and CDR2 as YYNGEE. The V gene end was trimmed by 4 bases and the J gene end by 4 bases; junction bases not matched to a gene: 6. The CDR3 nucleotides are TGTGCCAGCAGCACCGGGACAGGGGGTCCCACTGAAGCTTTCTTT. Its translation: CASSTGTGGPTEAFF.

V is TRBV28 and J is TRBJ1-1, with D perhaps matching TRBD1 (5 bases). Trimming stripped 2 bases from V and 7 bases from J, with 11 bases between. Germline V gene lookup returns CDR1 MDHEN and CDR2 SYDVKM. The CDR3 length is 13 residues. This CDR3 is CASSLGASGEAFF. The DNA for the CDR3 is TGTGCCAGCAGTTTAGGGGCATCGGGTGAAGCTTTCTTT. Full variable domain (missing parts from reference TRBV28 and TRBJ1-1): DVKVTQSSRYLVKRTGEKVFLECVQDMDHENMFWYRQDPGLGLRLIYFSYDVKMKEKGDIPEGYSVSREKKERFSLILESASTNQTSMYLCASSLGASGEAFFGQGTRLTVV.

CDR3 protein: CASMITRADTQYF. Written as DNA, the CDR3 is TGTGCCAGCATGATCACCAGGGCAGATACGCAGTATTTT. The chain employs TRBV9 and TRBJ2-3, with D possibly matching TRBD1 (5 bases). The ends were cut back, 6 bases at V and 4 bases at J, with 12 bases in the middle. The CDR3 contains 13 residues. Germline values: CDR1 SGDLS, CDR2 YYNGEE.

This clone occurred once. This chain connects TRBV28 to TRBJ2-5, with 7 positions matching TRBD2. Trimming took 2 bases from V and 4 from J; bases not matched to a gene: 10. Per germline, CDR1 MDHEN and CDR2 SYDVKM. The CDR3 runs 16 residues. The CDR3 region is CASSLGRTSGGETQYF. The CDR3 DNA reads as TGTGCCAGCAGTTTAGGAAGGACTAGTGGGGGAGAGACCCAGTACTTC.

The CDR3 DNA is TGTGCCAGCAGCTTGGACAGGGGCCACGAGCAGTACTTC. It yields the protein CASSLDRGHEQYF. This chain uses TRBV5-4 with TRBJ2-7, with TRBD1 identical over 7 bases. The CDR3 extends over 13 amino acids. Trimming cost V 0 bases and J 5 bases; bases outside gene matches: 2. In germline, CDR1 is SGHNT, CDR2 YYREEE (reference sequence).